Presented here are 10 T cell receptor beta chains from one specimen sequenced in a study of T cell changes during pregnancy in multiple sclerosis. Only in-frame clones appear in the TCRdb table, and some are missing; sequencing was by immunoSEQ multiplex PCR. This sample yields around 110,000 clones, of which around 93% are seen a single time; 0.78% belongs to the top ten. Source: peripheral blood, taken in the third trimester of pregnancy. All receptors derive from a female donor in good health, enrolled as a control in a pregnancy study.

The chain couples TRBV19 to TRBJ2-1; no firm D call. There are 13 residues in the CDR3. Trimming stripped 5 bases from V and 10 bases from J, with 15 bases between. The germline gives CDR1 LNHDA, CDR2 SQIVND (reference sequence). The CDR3 coding sequence is TGTGCCAGTAGTTACACACGCCTTTCGGAGCAGTTCTTC. Translated, it gives CASSYTRLSEQFF.

This clone was seen only once. This chain links TRBV11-2 with TRBJ1-1; D is undetermined. V was cut by 5 bases and J by 8 bases, with 15 bases left in between. The germline gives CDR1 SGHAT, CDR2 FQNNGV. The CDR3 extends over 13 amino acids. CDR3 nucleotides: TGTGCCAGCAGCCCGGTGCTAGCGTTAGAAGCTTTCTTT. Its protein is CASSPVLALEAFF.

The chain is built from TRBV5-6 and TRBJ2-1, with D possibly being TRBD2 (6 bases). There are 15 residues in the CDR3. Deletions cut 2 bases from V and 0 bases from J, with 9 bases between. Germline V gene lookup returns CDR1 SGHDT and CDR2 YYEEEE. CDR3 nucleotide sequence: TGTGCCAGCAGCTTAGGAGGGAGCTCCTACAATGAGCAGTTCTTC. Translation gives CASSLGGSSYNEQFF.

The chain recombines TRBV5-1 with TRBJ1-4; D is ambiguous. The germline CDR1 and CDR2 sequences are SGHRS and YFSETQ. The CDR3 has 16 amino acids. V was pared by 0 bases and J by 0 bases, with 9 bases between. The CDR3, as DNA: TGCGCCAGCAGCTTGGACCTAGTAGCAACTAATGAAAAACTGTTTTTT. Translated: CASSLDLVATNEKLFF.

The V gene is TRBV4-3, the J gene TRBJ2-7; TRBD1 matches at 7 bases. The CDR3 is made up of 14 amino acids. J gave up 4 bases and V 2 bases, and 5 bases lay outside the gene matches. Germline CDR1 reads LGHNA; CDR2 reads YSLEER. The DNA of the CDR3 is TGCGCCAGCAGCCAATGGACAGGTGCTTACGAGCAGTACTTC. Translating it yields CASSQWTGAYEQYF.

The V call is TRBV30, the J call TRBJ2-2; perhaps TRBD1 as D (5 bases). V was shortened by 1 base and J by 2 bases, with 23 bases between the two germline ends. CDR3 size: 19 residues. Germline-derived CDR1 and CDR2 are GTSNPN and SVGIG (reference sequence). CDR3 bases: TGTGCCTGGAGTGGGCTGCTCGTGGAAGGGGTTTACAACACCGGGGAGCTGTTTTTT. It is translated as CAWSGLLVEGVYNTGELFF.

The rearrangement links TRBV7-9 to TRBJ2-7; D ambiguous. The V end lost 4 bases, the J end lost 7 bases, and 14 bases lay between the germline ends. In germline, CDR1 is SEHNR, CDR2 FQNEAQ (reference sequence). CDR3 length: 13 amino acids. The CDR3 region is CASSSDPRSEQYF. CDR3 DNA sequence: TGTGCCAGCAGCTCAGACCCCAGGTCAGAGCAGTACTTC.

The chain employs TRBV11-1 and TRBJ1-1; 10 bases map to TRBD1. This CDR3 region has 15 residues. The V segment lost 4 bases and the J segment 3 bases; nucleotides outside the gene matches: 5. CDR1 and CDR2 (germline): SGHAT, FQDESV (reference sequence). CDR3 bases: TGTGCCAGCAGCTATTTAGGACAGGGGGACACTGAAGCTTTCTTT. The encoded protein is CASSYLGQGDTEAFF.

The rearrangement uses TRBV4-1 and TRBJ2-1; TRBD1 matches 8 bases. Germline trimming cut 0 bases from V and 4 bases from J; bases unmatched to any gene: 11. This CDR3 is built from 18 residues. Per germline, CDR1 MGHRA and CDR2 YSYEKL. In nucleotides, the CDR3 is TGCGCCAGCAGCCAAGAATCAGGGACAGGTTTTGTGTACAATGAGCAGTTCTTC. Protein product: CASSQESGTGFVYNEQFF.

This clone was recorded a few times. V is TRBV10-1 and J is TRBJ1-1; TRBD1 agrees at 7 bases. The CDR3 loop spans 19 amino acids. Germline V gives CDR1 WNHNN, CDR2 SYGVQD (reference sequence). Germline trimming cut 7 bases from V and 0 bases from J; bases unmatched to any gene: 20. CDR3 nucleotides: TGCGCCAGCACCCTTTTAGAGTGGGACAGTCCTCAATTGAACACTGAAGCTTTCTTT. Protein: CASTLLEWDSPQLNTEAFF.